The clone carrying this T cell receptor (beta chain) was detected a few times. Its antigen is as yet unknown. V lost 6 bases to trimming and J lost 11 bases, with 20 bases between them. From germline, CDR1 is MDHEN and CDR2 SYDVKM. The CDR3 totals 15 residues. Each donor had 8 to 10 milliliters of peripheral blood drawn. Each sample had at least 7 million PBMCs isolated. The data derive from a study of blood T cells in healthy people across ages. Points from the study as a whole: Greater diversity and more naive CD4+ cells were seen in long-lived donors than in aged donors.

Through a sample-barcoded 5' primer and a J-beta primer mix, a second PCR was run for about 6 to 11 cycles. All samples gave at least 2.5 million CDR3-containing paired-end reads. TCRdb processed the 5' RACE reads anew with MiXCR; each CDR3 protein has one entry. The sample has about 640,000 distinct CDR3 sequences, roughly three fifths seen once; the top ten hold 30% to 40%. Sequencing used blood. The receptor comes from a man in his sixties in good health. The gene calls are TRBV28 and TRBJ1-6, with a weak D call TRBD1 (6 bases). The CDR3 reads CASSPGGARGPPLHF. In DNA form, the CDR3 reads TGTGCCAGCAGCCCCGGGGGGGCCAGAGGTCCACCCCTCCACTTT. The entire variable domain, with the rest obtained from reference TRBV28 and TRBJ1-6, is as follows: DVKVTQSSRYLVKRTGEKVFLECVQDMDHENMFWYRQDPGLGLRLIYFSYDVKMKEKGDIPEGYSVSREKKERFSLILESASTNQTSMYLCASSPGGARGPPLHFGNGTRLTVT.